The 29 T cell receptor beta chains listed next were all sequenced from one sample in a study of blood T cells in healthy people across ages. With a J-beta primer mix and a sample-barcoded 5' primer, a second PCR ran roughly 6 to 11 cycles. TCRdb ran MiXCR on the 5' RACE reads and lists one entry per CDR3 protein. The repertoire holds around 800,000 distinct CDR3 sequences, with about 55% as singletons. The sequencing sample was made of blood. These receptors were collected from a man older than 75 in good health.

This rearrangement joins TRBV6-5 to TRBJ2-7, with TRBD2 matching over 10 bases. The CDR3 extends over 15 amino acids. After removal of 5 bases from V and 7 bases from J, the junction contained 11 bases not matched to a gene. CDR1 is MNHEY, CDR2 SVGAGI, per germline. CDR3 nucleotide sequence: TGTGCCAGCAGTCCAGGGACTAGCGATTACAATGAGCAGTACTTC. Protein product: CASSPGTSDYNEQYF.

This chain joins TRBV24-1 and TRBJ2-1; 8 nucleotides align to TRBD1. Losses at the gene ends were 5 bases for V and 5 bases for J; bases not matched to a gene: 4. This CDR3 is built from 14 residues. Germline V CDR1 and CDR2: KGHDR, SFDVKD. CDR3 nucleotides: TGTGCCACCAGTGGGACAGGGCGAAACAATGAGCAGTTCTTC. Amino acids: CATSGTGRNNEQFF.

The chain has TRBV27 and TRBJ2-3; 8 nucleotides line up with TRBD2. V dropped 5 bases and J dropped 1; count of bases not matched to a gene: 14. Looked up from germline, CDR1 is MNHEY and CDR2 is SMNVEV (reference sequence). The CDR3 consists of 18 residues. The DNA of the CDR3 is TGTGCCAGCAGTCCCCCTCGGGAGGGGGGAGGTCGCACAGATACGCAGTATTTT. Translating it yields CASSPPREGGGRTDTQYF.

For the CDR3, the DNA is TGCAGTGCTGCGGGGGGACCCAGCTCCTACGAGCAGTACTTC. Translated, it gives CSAAGGPSSYEQYF. V usage is TRBV20-1 and J usage is TRBJ2-7; TRBD2 aligns across 8 bases. Germline CDR1 DFQATT, CDR2 SNEGSKA (reference sequence). The CDR3 is made up of 14 amino acids. J was trimmed by 0 bases and V by 5 bases; bases with no gene match: 6.

This sequence joins TRBV20-1 and TRBJ1-1; no clear D. The CDR3 consists of 15 residues. The ends were cut back, 3 bases at V and 1 base at J, with 15 bases in the middle. Germline loops: CDR1 DFQATT, CDR2 SNEGSKA (reference sequence). The DNA for the CDR3 is TGCAGTGCTAGGGAAATATTCCCCAAGAACACTGAAGCTTTCTTT. It codes for CSAREIFPKNTEAFF.

The V and J genes are TRBV6-6 and TRBJ2-2; D not resolved. Germline V lookup: CDR1 MNHNY, CDR2 SVGAGI (reference sequence). The CDR3 spans 14 residues. V lost 7 bases and J 4 bases, leaving 13 bases between the germline ends. DNA for the CDR3: TGTGCCAGCAACCCCAGGTTAGGCACCGGGGAGCTGTTTTTT. Amino acids: CASNPRLGTGELFF.

The V and J genes are TRBV18 and TRBJ2-4; 13 bases fit TRBD2. The DNA matches TRBJ2-7 better at its end, which makes the J call doubtful. The germline CDR1 and CDR2 sequences are KGHSH and LQKENI. This CDR3 has 15 amino acids. DNA for the CDR3: TGTGCCAGCTCACGGGGACTAGCGGGACAATCCGAGCAGTACTTC. This translates into CASSRGLAGQSEQYF.

This clonotype occurred a few times. The chain combines TRBV27 with TRBJ2-7, with 10 bases matching TRBD1. The CDR3 runs 13 residues. Germline trimming cut 8 bases from V and 2 bases from J; bases unmatched to any gene: 3. Per the germline V gene, CDR1 is MNHEY and CDR2 is SMNVEV (reference sequence). CDR3 sequence: CASGGQGAYEQYF. The CDR3 DNA follows: TGTGCCAGCGGTGGACAGGGGGCCTACGAGCAGTACTTC.

The V and J genes are TRBV4-1 and TRBJ2-5; 7 nucleotides line up with TRBD2. Unmatched junction bases numbered 25, after V lost 4 bases and J lost 11 bases. Germline V CDR1 and CDR2: MGHRA, YSYEKL. CDR3 length: 18 amino acids. CDR3 in DNA: TGCGCCAGCAGCCCACTGGCCAGCGGGGTTTTGTTGGGCAATGAGCAGTACTTC. It specifies CASSPLASGVLLGNEQYF.

The rearrangement uses TRBV6-6 and TRBJ2-7; D ambiguous. CDR1 is MNHNY and CDR2 is SVGAGI in the germline V gene (reference sequence). This CDR3 is 11 amino acids long. Deletions cut 5 bases from V and 5 bases from J, with 7 bases between. The chain's CDR3 is CASSPAHEQYF. CDR3 DNA: TGTGCCAGCAGTCCCGCCCACGAGCAGTACTTC.

A single count supports this clonotype. This chain links TRBV6-6 with TRBJ1-5; 9 bases are shared with TRBD1. Germline CDR1 MNHNY, CDR2 SVGAGI (reference sequence). The V gene end was trimmed by 6 bases and the J gene end by 5 bases; junction bases not matched to a gene: 5. The CDR3 has 14 residues. The CDR3 sequence: CASRSTGGDQPQHF. As DNA, the CDR3 is TGTGCCAGCAGGTCGACAGGGGGTGATCAGCCCCAGCATTTT.

The J gene is TRBJ2-7, the V gene TRBV29-1; TRBD1 aligns across 8 bases. V lost 5 bases and J lost 3; bases outside the gene matches: 12. Per germline, CDR1 SQVTM and CDR2 ANQGSEA. The length of the CDR3 is 15 residues. The CDR3 DNA is TGCAGCGTTTACTTTCCGGGACAGGCGCTCTACGAGCAGTACTTC. Amino acid sequence: CSVYFPGQALYEQYF.

This clonotype was picked up a small number of times. The chain links TRBV20-1 to TRBJ2-5, with 8 positions matching TRBD1. The ends lost 4 bases at V and 11 bases at J; junction bases unmatched: 18. The germline CDR1 and CDR2 sequences are DFQATT and SNEGSKA (reference sequence). The CDR3 sequence is 15 residues long. The CDR3 is CSAIRPGTGPEGQYF. CDR3 bases: TGCAGTGCTATACGCCCCGGGACAGGTCCCGAGGGGCAGTACTTC.

The chain combines TRBV7-2 with TRBJ2-3, with TRBD1 as a possible D gene (6 bases). The V gene's germline CDR1 is SGHTA and CDR2 FQGNSA. The V end was cut by 7 bases, the J end by 6 bases, with 20 bases between. The CDR3 length is 15 residues. The CDR3 region is CASTVRSRGMDTQYF. The CDR3 DNA is TGTGCCAGCACCGTAAGGTCCAGGGGTATGGATACGCAGTATTTT.

This clonotype was counted between two and nine times. The chain has TRBV10-3 and TRBJ2-3; the D is unclear. The CDR3 extends over 12 amino acids. V lost 8 bases, J lost 2 bases, and 8 bases lay in between. The germline V gene has CDR1 ENHRY and CDR2 SYGVKD. CDR3 nucleotides: TGTGCCATCGGGCAGGACACAGATACGCAGTATTTT. Translating gives CAIGQDTDTQYF.

This sequence joins TRBV18 and TRBJ1-4; D remains ambiguous. The CDR3 has 15 residues. Deletions cut 3 bases from V and 0 bases from J, with 8 bases between. Per germline, CDR1 KGHSH and CDR2 LQKENI. CDR3 in DNA: TGTGCCAGCTCACCGAAACAGCCAACTAATGAAAAACTGTTTTTT. Translating gives CASSPKQPTNEKLFF.

The chain links TRBV7-3 to TRBJ2-3, with D tentatively TRBD1 (6 bases). The germline gives CDR1 SGHTA, CDR2 FQGTGA. V lost 1 base to trimming and J lost 10 bases, with 18 bases between them. CDR3 length equals 15 residues. The DNA for the CDR3 is TGTGCCAGCAGCTTAAGTGGTACAGGGCTGGGGGCGCAGTATTTT. Protein product: CASSLSGTGLGAQYF.

The chain employs TRBV20-1 and TRBJ2-1; D perhaps matches TRBD2 (6 bases). The DNA end lines up better with TRBJ2-7; the J call may be wrong. This CDR3 region has 13 residues. Germline V gene sequence: CDR1 DFQATT, CDR2 SNEGSKA (reference sequence). This chain's CDR3 is CSVVSPGGNEQYF. In DNA form, the CDR3 reads TGCAGTGTCGTCTCCCCAGGAGGGAATGAGCAGTACTTC.

V gene TRBV20-1 combines with J gene TRBJ2-1; the D call may be TRBD1 or TRBD2 (5 bases each). Germline lookup yields CDR1 DFQATT and CDR2 SNEGSKA (reference sequence). The CDR3 runs to 15 residues. Trimming stripped 5 bases from V and 3 bases from J, with 17 bases between. CDR3 loop: CSARRGALIYNEQFF. The CDR3 nucleotides are TGCAGTGCTCGTCGAGGGGCCCTCATCTACAATGAGCAGTTCTTC.

As to this clonotype: A much larger clone lies one base from this, so it may be a read error. V usage is TRBV5-1 and J usage is TRBJ2-1, with a tentative D call TRBD2 (5 bases). The CDR3 covers 15 residues. Germline V gives CDR1 SGHRS, CDR2 YFSETQ. The CDR3 here is CASSFGAELYSEQFF. The CDR3, as DNA: TGCGCCAGCAGCTTCGGAGCGGAGCTCTACAGTGAGCAGTTCTTC.

The CDR3 sequence: CASSQERTSGYTDTQYF. The CDR3 DNA follows: TGTGCCAGCAGCCAAGAAAGGACTAGCGGGTACACAGATACGCAGTATTTT. V usage is TRBV4-2 and J usage is TRBJ2-3; 11 bases map to TRBD2. This CDR3 is 17 amino acids long. The V gene end was trimmed by 0 bases and the J gene end by 2 bases; junction bases not matched to a gene: 4. The germline gives CDR1 LGHNA, CDR2 YNFKEQ.

The J gene is TRBJ1-5, the V gene TRBV27; 8 nucleotides agree with TRBD1. Trimming at V came to 10 bases and at J to 4 bases, leaving 6 bases not matched to a gene. Germline CDR1 MNHEY, CDR2 SMNVEV (reference sequence). The CDR3 has 13 amino acids. CDR3 coding DNA: TGTGCCACCAAGGGACAGGATAATCAGCCCCAGCATTTT. Amino acid sequence: CATKGQDNQPQHF.

Notes on this clonotype: A junction end diverges from the germline sequence, so it may reflect a read error. The chain joins TRBV24-1 to TRBJ2-4, with 9 nucleotides matching TRBD1. CDR3 size: 15 residues. CDR1 is KGHDR, CDR2 SFDVKD, per germline. CDR3 residues: CATSDPTGGQNIQYF. CDR3 nucleotide sequence: TGTGCCACCAGTGATCCTACAGGGGGCCAAAACATTCAGTATTTC.

J is TRBJ2-5 and V is TRBV7-3; no clear D gene. This CDR3 contains 13 residues. V was shortened by 5 bases and J by 5 bases, with 12 bases between the two germline ends. Germline loops: CDR1 SGHTA, CDR2 FQGTGA. CDR3 bases: TGTGCCAGCAGCGACCCCCCCGGGGAGACCCAGTACTTC. It translates to CASSDPPGETQYF.

V is TRBV10-3 and J is TRBJ2-5; D might be TRBD1 (8 bases). V was shortened by 6 bases and J by 5 bases, with 13 bases between the two germline ends. Germline CDR1 reads ENHRY; CDR2 reads SYGVKD. CDR3 length: 13 residues. CDR3 DNA sequence: TGTGCCATCAGGGCACAGGGGGGGGAGACCCAGTACTTC. Its translation is CAIRAQGGETQYF.

Only a few counts were recorded for this clonotype. The chain joins TRBV29-1 to TRBJ1-2; TRBD1 is a possible D gene (6 bases). Germline V gene data show CDR1 as SQVTM and CDR2 as ANQGSEA. This CDR3 comprises 12 residues. Between the trimmed V and J ends, which lost 1 base and 4 bases, there was a span of 7 bases. The CDR3 DNA follows: TGCAGCGTTGAAGGGACAGTCTATGGCTACACCTTC. Translating it yields CSVEGTVYGYTF.

V gene TRBV25-1 combines with J gene TRBJ2-5; 9 nucleotides line up with TRBD2. J gave up 2 bases and V 3 bases, and 13 bases lay outside the gene matches. The germline CDR1 and CDR2 sequences are MGHDK and SYGVNS. This CDR3 has 18 amino acids. The CDR3 nucleotides are TGTGCCAGCAGTGATCTAGCGGGACCGACCTCATCGCAAGAGACCCAGTACTTC. Translation gives CASSDLAGPTSSQETQYF. Full variable domain (remainder filled in from reference TRBV25-1 and TRBJ2-5): EADIYQTPRYLVIGTGKKITLECSQTMGHDKMYWYQQDPGMELHLIHYSYGVNSTEKGDLSSESTVSRIRTEHFPLTLESARPSHTSQYLCASSDLAGPTSSQETQYFGPGTRLLVL.

The chain has TRBV10-3 and TRBJ2-1; TRBD2 aligns across 9 bases. J gave up 9 bases and V 6 bases, and 15 bases lay outside the gene matches. From germline, CDR1 is ENHRY and CDR2 SYGVKD. The CDR3 covers 16 residues. Written as DNA, the CDR3 is TGTGCCATCAGAAAAATCCCGACTAGCGGCCAAGGTGAGCAGTTCTTC. This codes for CAIRKIPTSGQGEQFF.

This clonotype was observed once. This chain connects TRBV5-1 to TRBJ2-2, with 11 nucleotides matching TRBD2. Losses at the gene ends were 3 bases for V and 7 bases for J; bases not matched to a gene: 5. The CDR3 consists of 15 residues. The germline V gene has CDR1 SGHRS and CDR2 YFSETQ. CDR3 in amino acids: CASSSSGRNSGELFF. The DNA of the CDR3 is TGCGCCAGCAGCTCTAGCGGGAGGAATAGCGGGGAGCTGTTTTTT.